The clone carrying this TCR beta chain was seen only once. Seattle patient enrollment occurred during active infection, with longitudinal follow-up thereafter. This record belongs to a study of blood T cell repertoires in COVID-19. Study-level background: T cells, B-cell-depleted T cells, or PBMCs supplied cDNA or gDNA.

Per the authors' pipeline: Amplifying reference gene primers gave estimates of nucleated cell counts. Libraries were prepared by immunoSEQ multiplex PCR; TCRdb keeps only in-frame clonotypes and omits some of them. The V and J calls and clone size come from that table; D and trimming were worked out from the DNA. The repertoire holds some 400,000 clones, with over 75% as singletons. The sequencing input was peripheral blood. The TCR comes from a woman in her 30s with COVID-19, enrolled during active disease.

CDR3: CAWSVLVSYTF. CDR3 nucleotide sequence: TGTGCCTGGAGTGTACTTGTTAGCTACACCTTC. The chain is built from TRBV30 and TRBJ1-2; D gene ambiguous. The CDR3 length is 11 residues. The germline V gene encodes CDR1 GTSNPN and CDR2 SVGIG (reference sequence). V gave up 0 bases and J gave up 9 bases, with 8 bases separating them.